The clone carrying this TCR beta chain was seen a few times. Its target is not known. The CDR3 runs to 16 residues. Trimming at V came to 5 bases and at J to 6 bases, leaving 11 bases not matched to a gene. The V gene's germline CDR1 is SGHAT and CDR2 FQDESV (reference sequence). These data come from a study of T cells after yellow fever vaccination. Overall study findings and caveats: The secondary response showed a weaker magnitude and a faster peak, day 5 versus 15. Clonotypes appearing in both CD4 and CD8 compartments existed, and their share was small. In post-booster samples, most primary-vaccination clones reappeared (just under 98% CD4, around 87% CD8).

Universal primer sites and UMIs were introduced during 5'RACE template-switching synthesis of TCR cDNA. MiXCR, run by TCRdb on the 5' RACE reads, gives a single entry per CDR3 protein. The data hold some 350,000 distinct CDR3 sequences, with roughly 4% observed a single time. The TCR sequence derives from a man younger than 35 who received the YFV17D yellow fever vaccine. The chain carries TRBV11-1 and TRBJ2-3; 10 bases align to TRBD2. The sample consisted of PBMCs, taken 5 days after the yellow fever booster vaccination. The CDR3 region is CASSRGERGGQDTQYF. The CDR3 DNA reads as TGTGCCAGCAGCCGGGGCGAGCGGGGGGGCCAGGATACGCAGTATTTT.